These 24 T cell receptor beta chains came from one sample sequenced in a study of CD8 T cells in Susac syndrome. RNA, at about 0.45 to 1 ug, was reverse transcribed with random hexamers. TCRdb used MiXCR to reprocess the immunoSEQ multiplex PCR reads, holding one entry per CDR3 protein. The table includes 250,000 to 300,000 distinct CDR3 sequences, around 89% detected once. The specimen was CD8+ T cells from PBMCs. The origin of the receptors is a human donor with multiple sclerosis.

The V call is TRBV7-9, the J call TRBJ2-3; D gene unclear. The CDR3 is 13 amino acids. In germline, CDR1 is SEHNR, CDR2 FQNEAQ (reference sequence). The V end lost 4 bases, the J end lost 10 bases, and 15 bases lay between the germline ends. CDR3: CASSSIPEPAQYF. The DNA of the CDR3 is TGTGCCAGCAGCTCCATCCCTGAACCTGCGCAGTATTTT.

This clonotype was seen a few times. The chain links TRBV25-1 to TRBJ2-3, with unresolved D. This CDR3 has 12 residues. The V gene lost 5 bases and the J gene lost 1 base, with 4 bases spanning the gap. Germline CDR1 is MGHDK and CDR2 is SYGVNS. CDR3 nucleotides: TGTGCCAGCAGTCAGGGCACAGATACGCAGTATTTT. Residues: CASSQGTDTQYF.

This clonotype has only one observation. The V call is TRBV7-6, the J call TRBJ2-7; D possibly corresponds to TRBD2 (6 bases). In germline, CDR1 is SGHVS, CDR2 FNYEAQ. The CDR3 contains 14 residues. V was trimmed by 3 bases and J by 5 bases, leaving 14 bases between them. CDR3 nucleotide sequence: TGTGCCAGCAGCTTGGAACAACTAGCCAACGAGCAGTACTTC. Translated, it gives CASSLEQLANEQYF.

The chain is built from TRBV2 and TRBJ2-3, with D possibly TRBD1 on 5 matching bases. CDR3 length: 13 residues. The V gene lost 8 bases and the J gene lost 5 bases, with 14 bases spanning the gap. Germline CDR1 SNHLY, CDR2 FYNNEI. The CDR3 loop is CASPWGQGDTQYF. CDR3 coding DNA: TGTGCCAGCCCTTGGGGCCAGGGAGATACGCAGTATTTT. The complete variable domain, with remaining parts taken from reference TRBV2 and TRBJ2-3, reads EPEVTQTPSHQVTQMGQEVILRCVPISNHLYFYWYRQILGQKVEFLVSFYNNEISEKSEIFDDQFSVERPDGSNFTLKIRSTKLEDSAMYFCASPWGQGDTQYFGPGTRLTVL.

The chain employs TRBV6-5 and TRBJ2-7; the D gene is possibly TRBD2 (7 bases). Trimming shortened V by 0 bases and J by 0 bases, and 18 bases separated the two germline ends. The CDR3 loop spans 18 amino acids. Germline CDR1 reads MNHEY; CDR2 reads SVGAGI. The CDR3, as DNA: TGTGCCAGCAGTTACTCGGGAGGGGGAACGACTGACTCCTACGAGCAGTACTTC. It yields the protein CASSYSGGGTTDSYEQYF.

The V call is TRBV3-1, the J call TRBJ2-1; perhaps TRBD1 as D (5 bases). The CDR3 is 13 amino acids. V shed 4 bases and J shed 2 bases, with 6 bases lying between them. Germline V CDR1 and CDR2: LGHDT, YNNKEL (reference sequence). The CDR3: CASSRGPYNEQFF. The CDR3 region has the DNA TGTGCCAGCAGCCGGGGCCCCTACAATGAGCAGTTCTTC.

This chain links TRBV7-6 with TRBJ2-2; 9 nucleotides align to TRBD2. Trimming removed 2 bases from V and 2 bases from J; junction bases left unmatched: 12. Germline values: CDR1 SGHVS, CDR2 FNYEAQ. The CDR3 is made up of 19 amino acids. Here the CDR3 reads CASSLYVGLAGSNTGELFF. Written as DNA, the CDR3 is TGTGCCAGCAGCTTATATGTCGGTCTAGCGGGAAGCAACACCGGGGAGCTGTTTTTT.

The gene calls are TRBV6-2 or TRBV6-3 and TRBJ2-3; D call uncertain. The CDR3 contains 12 residues. Trimming left V 5 bases short and J 3 bases short, with 6 bases between. Germline CDR1 MNHEY, CDR2 SVGEGT. CDR3 residues: CASSPATDTQYF. CDR3 in DNA: TGTGCCAGCAGTCCGGCGACAGATACGCAGTATTTT.

V gene TRBV7-9 combines with J gene TRBJ2-1, with D possibly TRBD1 on 5 matching bases. The CDR3 has 16 amino acids. The V and J ends lost 4 bases and 0 bases respectively, with 13 bases between them. The germline gives CDR1 SEHNR, CDR2 FQNEAQ (reference sequence). CDR3 residues: CASSSRQRSSYNEQFF. The CDR3 DNA reads TGTGCCAGCAGCTCCCGACAGAGGAGCTCCTACAATGAGCAGTTCTTC.

This clonotype was recorded once. The chain carries TRBV29-1 and TRBJ2-1; a possible D gene is TRBD2 (5 bases). Germline-derived CDR1 and CDR2 are SQVTM and ANQGSEA. The CDR3 runs to 13 residues. Trimming took 6 bases from V and 6 from J, leaving 15 bases between them. The CDR3 spells CSVDPGLLNEQFF. The CDR3 DNA sequence: TGCAGCGTGGACCCCGGACTGCTCAATGAGCAGTTCTTC.

CDR3 nucleotide sequence: TGCAGCGCCTCCGGGAGACTGAACACTGAAGCTTTCTTT. This codes for CSASGRLNTEAFF. The chain employs TRBV29-1 and TRBJ1-1; D is uncertain. V dropped 7 bases and J dropped 0 bases, with 12 bases sitting between them. Germline V lookup: CDR1 SQVTM, CDR2 ANQGSEA. This CDR3 comprises 13 residues. Full variable domain (outside the CDR3, taken from reference TRBV29-1 and TRBJ1-1): SAVISQKPSRDICQRGTSLTIQCQVDSQVTMMFWYRQQPGQSLTLIATANQGSEATYESGFVIDKFPISRPNLTFSTLTVSNMSPEDSSIYLCSASGRLNTEAFFGQGTRLTVV.

The gene calls are TRBV30 and TRBJ1-4, with D unclear. Germline V gene sequence: CDR1 GTSNPN, CDR2 SVGIG (reference sequence). The CDR3 has 16 amino acids. Deletions cut 0 bases from V and 5 bases from J, with 16 bases between. CDR3 nucleotides: TGTGCCTGGAGTGTTGAGGGATGGGAGTACAATGAAAAACTGTTTTTT. This translates into CAWSVEGWEYNEKLFF.

The chain links TRBV4-2 to TRBJ2-1, with D possibly TRBD2 on 5 matching bases. This CDR3 spans 17 amino acids. V dropped 0 bases and J dropped 0 bases, with 12 bases sitting between them. Germline V gene sequence: CDR1 LGHNA, CDR2 YNFKEQ. The CDR3 loop reads CASSQDPAASSYNEQFF. The DNA for the CDR3 is TGTGCCAGCAGCCAAGATCCAGCGGCGAGCTCCTACAATGAGCAGTTCTTC.

This clonotype was seen a handful of times. The rearrangement uses TRBV7-9 and TRBJ2-7; TRBD2 might be the D (5 bases). This CDR3 is 13 amino acids long. Germline CDR1 reads SEHNR; CDR2 reads FQNEAQ (reference sequence). As DNA, the CDR3 is TGTGCTACCTCGAGGGCCTTGACCGACGAGCAGTACTTC. Translating gives CATSRALTDEQYF.

The chain carries TRBV4-3 and TRBJ1-1; D is undetermined. The CDR3 contains 16 residues. The V end lost 0 bases, the J end lost 4 bases, and 15 bases lay between the germline ends. Germline V gene lookup returns CDR1 LGHNA and CDR2 YSLEER. In nucleotides, the CDR3 is TGCGCCAGCAGCCAAGATCCGGAGGCTGTTATCACTGAAGCTTTCTTT. Its translation: CASSQDPEAVITEAFF.

This sequence joins TRBV20-1 and TRBJ1-5; 8 bases line up with TRBD1. With 6 bases clipped from V and 2 bases from J, the junction kept 12 bases outside the gene matches. CDR3 length equals 16 residues. The germline V gene has CDR1 DFQATT and CDR2 SNEGSKA (reference sequence). The CDR3 spells CSAQGAGNPGNQPQHF. The CDR3 DNA sequence: TGCAGTGCGCAGGGGGCGGGGAACCCCGGCAATCAGCCCCAGCATTTT.

This CDR3 reads CASSSGQGRETQYF. The CDR3 coding sequence is TGTGCCAGCAGCTCGGGACAGGGAAGAGAGACCCAGTACTTC. The V and J genes are TRBV7-9 and TRBJ2-5; 9 bases agree with TRBD1. This CDR3 is built from 14 residues. V lost 4 bases and J lost 4; bases outside the gene matches: 4. Germline V gives CDR1 SEHNR, CDR2 FQNEAQ (reference sequence).

The chain couples TRBV20-1 to TRBJ2-1; D gene ambiguous. Per the germline V gene, CDR1 is DFQATT and CDR2 is SNEGSKA (reference sequence). Deletions cut 1 base from V and 0 bases from J, with 16 bases between. The CDR3 contains 17 residues. The CDR3 protein is CSARGFLGSSSYNEQFF. For the CDR3, the DNA is TGCAGTGCTAGAGGCTTCTTGGGCTCAAGCTCCTACAATGAGCAGTTCTTC.

This clonotype was seen a single time. This chain uses TRBV9 with TRBJ2-3; 10 nucleotides line up with TRBD2. The V gene's germline CDR1 is SGDLS and CDR2 YYNGEE. The V and J ends lost 3 bases and 6 bases, in that order; junction bases with no gene match: 13. This CDR3 is 17 amino acids long. CDR3 sequence: CASSAASGSQWGDTQYF. The CDR3 DNA reads as TGTGCCAGCAGCGCCGCTAGCGGGAGTCAATGGGGGGATACGCAGTATTTT.

The rearrangement joins TRBV9 to TRBJ2-1; D gene ambiguous. Germline V CDR1 and CDR2: SGDLS, YYNGEE. The CDR3 covers 13 residues. Trimming pared 0 bases from V and 7 bases from J, leaving 8 bases between. The CDR3 region has the DNA TGTGCCAGCAGCGTAGCGGTTAGGAATGAGCAGTTCTTC. The encoded protein is CASSVAVRNEQFF. Full variable domain (rest looked up from reference TRBV9 and TRBJ2-1): DSGVTQTPKHLITATGQRVTLRCSPRSGDLSVYWYQQSLDQGLQFLIQYYNGEERAKGNILERFSAQQFPDLHSELNLSSLELGDSALYFCASSVAVRNEQFFGPGTRLTVL.

This clonotype was detected only once. This chain joins TRBV6-2 or TRBV6-3 and TRBJ2-3; 7 bases match TRBD1. V lost 6 bases to trimming and J lost 5 bases; unmatched junction nucleotides: 5. The CDR3 is 13 residues long. CDR1 and CDR2 (germline): MNHEY, SVGEGT. CDR3 loop: CASRLTGEDTQYF. In nucleotides, the CDR3 is TGTGCCAGCAGACTAACAGGGGAAGATACGCAGTATTTT.

V usage is TRBV4-2 and J usage is TRBJ2-2; no clear D. The CDR3 contains 16 residues. From germline, CDR1 is LGHNA and CDR2 YNFKEQ. Trimming removed 3 bases at V and 4 bases at J, with 15 bases between. The CDR3 nucleotides read TGTGCCAGCAGCCACTCCCCGCTGACTGGCACCGGGGAGCTGTTTTTT. Translating it yields CASSHSPLTGTGELFF.

The chain combines TRBV6-2 or TRBV6-3 with TRBJ2-2; D gene ambiguous. V was cut by 2 bases and J by 4 bases, with 8 bases left in between. Germline V gene lookup returns CDR1 MNHEY and CDR2 SVGEGT. CDR3 length: 14 residues. CDR3 region: CASSYAIFTGELFF. CDR3 nucleotide sequence: TGTGCCAGCAGTTACGCGATATTCACCGGGGAGCTGTTTTTT.

The chain carries TRBV5-1 and TRBJ2-7; D is ambiguous. The germline V gene has CDR1 SGHRS and CDR2 YFSETQ. Trimming shortened V by 0 bases and J by 1 base, and 5 bases separated the two germline ends. This CDR3 has 13 amino acids. The DNA for the CDR3 is TGCGCCAGCAGCTTGGACCAGTCCTACGAGCAGTACTTC. Residues: CASSLDQSYEQYF. Filled out from reference TRBV5-1 and TRBJ2-7, the complete variable domain reads KAGVTQTPRYLIKTRGQQVTLSCSPISGHRSVSWYQQTPGQGLQFLFEYFSETQRNKGNFPGRFSGRQFSNSRSEMNVSTLELGDSALYLCASSLDQSYEQYFGPGTRLTVT.